Presented here are 28 T cell receptor beta chains from one specimen sequenced in a study of CD8+ T cells in alopecia areata. RNA extraction was followed by reverse transcription into cDNA, which acted as the sequencing template. Data came from immunoSEQ multiplex PCR; TCRdb stores just in-frame clones and leaves some out. The sample carries about 210,000 clones, about 57% recorded once. Specified treatment: oral pan-JAK inhibitor, 5-10 mg twice daily. The sequences come from CD4+ T cells sorted from blood, collected at week 4, from a patient treated with tofacitinib. The receptor set was obtained from a human donor with alopecia areata.

The gene calls are TRBV4-2 and TRBJ2-1, with unresolved D. The germline V gene encodes CDR1 LGHNA and CDR2 YNFKEQ. The germline V and J ends were trimmed by 0 bases and 9 bases, with 12 bases remaining between them. The CDR3 consists of 14 residues. CDR3: CASSQEFGNSEQFF. The CDR3 DNA is TGTGCCAGCAGCCAAGAGTTTGGGAATAGTGAGCAGTTCTTC.

This clone came up a few times. The chain uses TRBV19 and TRBJ2-7, with 7 bases identical to TRBD1. This CDR3 comprises 13 residues. CDR1 is LNHDA and CDR2 is SQIVND in the germline V gene (reference sequence). J gave up 2 bases and V 7 bases, and 5 bases lay outside the gene matches. CDR3 amino acids: CASTPTGAYEQYF. In DNA, the CDR3 is TGTGCCAGTACCCCAACAGGGGCCTACGAGCAGTACTTC.

This clone was detected a few times. The chain joins TRBV30 to TRBJ1-1; 9 bases line up with TRBD1. With V trimmed by 3 bases and J by 12 bases, 5 bases remained unmatched. Germline V gene lookup returns CDR1 GTSNPN and CDR2 SVGIG (reference sequence). This CDR3 contains 11 residues. The CDR3 nucleotides read TGTGCCTGGAGGAGGGACAGGGACCCTTTCTTT. This translates into CAWRRDRDPFF.

This clone was seen a handful of times. The chain has TRBV11-2 and TRBJ2-5; D is undetermined. The CDR3 spans 15 residues. Per the germline V gene, CDR1 is SGHAT and CDR2 is FQNNGV. V was cut by 5 bases and J by 4 bases, with 17 bases left in between. The CDR3 coding sequence is TGTGCCAGCAGCCGACCTTCTCCCGCCGGAGAGACCCAGTACTTC. Translated: CASSRPSPAGETQYF.

This clone was recorded once. V gene TRBV2 combines with J gene TRBJ2-7; the D is unclear. The CDR3 has 14 residues. V dropped 6 bases and J dropped 2 bases, with 14 bases sitting between them. The germline V gene has CDR1 SNHLY and CDR2 FYNNEI. CDR3 region: CASRIEAITYEQYF. CDR3 coding DNA: TGTGCCAGCAGGATTGAAGCGATCACCTACGAGCAGTACTTC.

V usage is TRBV2 and J usage is TRBJ2-4; tentatively, D is TRBD2 (5 bases). CDR1 and CDR2 (germline): SNHLY, FYNNEI. V was trimmed by 2 bases and J by 5 bases, leaving 7 bases between them. The CDR3 has 13 amino acids. CDR3 sequence: CASSEMRENIQYF. The DNA for the CDR3 is TGTGCCAGCAGTGAAATGCGGGAAAACATTCAGTACTTC.

V and J are TRBV29-1 and TRBJ1-5, with D hard to call. Germline assignment: CDR1 SQVTM and CDR2 ANQGSEA. CDR3 length: 13 amino acids. V lost 0 bases and J 7 bases, leaving 10 bases between the germline ends. The DNA for the CDR3 is TGCAGCGTTGAAGATAGCGGCGGCCAGCCCCAGCATTTT. Its protein product is CSVEDSGGQPQHF.

This clone has more than one count but fewer than ten. This rearrangement joins TRBV30 to TRBJ1-4, with 9 bases aligning to TRBD1. The CDR3 has 14 amino acids. V shed 0 bases and J 7 bases; nucleotides not matched to a gene: 3. Germline assignment: CDR1 GTSNPN and CDR2 SVGIG (reference sequence). CDR3 coding DNA: TGTGCCTGGAGTGTACAGACAGGGGGTGAAAAACTGTTTTTT. Protein sequence: CAWSVQTGGEKLFF.

The rearrangement joins TRBV4-1 to TRBJ1-2; 7 bases are shared with TRBD1. In germline, CDR1 is MGHRA, CDR2 YSYEKL. This CDR3 spans 13 amino acids. Unmatched junction bases numbered 8, after V lost 1 base and J lost 12 bases. The CDR3 bases are TGCGCCAGCAGCCAAGTTGGGACAGCCGCTAACACCTTC. Encoded protein: CASSQVGTAANTF.

V usage is TRBV29-1 and J usage is TRBJ2-3; 7 bases are a match to TRBD2. In germline, CDR1 is SQVTM, CDR2 ANQGSEA. This CDR3 region has 16 residues. V shed 7 bases and J 3 bases; nucleotides not matched to a gene: 16. CDR3 protein: CSGWVPSGGSTDTQYF. The CDR3, as DNA: TGCAGCGGTTGGGTGCCTAGCGGTGGGTCTACAGATACGCAGTATTTT.

The sample holds a few counts of this clone. The chain carries TRBV2 and TRBJ2-1; 14 nucleotides agree with TRBD2. Germline CDR1 reads SNHLY; CDR2 reads FYNNEI. The J segment lost 8 bases and the V segment lost 7 bases, leaving 13 bases of the junction unmatched. The CDR3 contains 17 residues. CDR3 protein: CASTTPGLAGGLDEQFF. For the CDR3, the DNA is TGTGCCAGCACTACTCCCGGACTAGCGGGGGGTTTGGATGAGCAGTTCTTC.

The chain joins TRBV6-1 to TRBJ1-2; no reliable D call. Germline V CDR1 and CDR2: MNHNS, SASEGT. V was shortened by 8 bases and J by 2 bases, with 15 bases between the two germline ends. The CDR3 has 14 amino acids. The CDR3 is CASLEGGTNYGYTF. As DNA, the CDR3 is TGTGCCAGCCTTGAGGGAGGAACCAACTATGGCTACACCTTC.

The V call is TRBV29-1, the J call TRBJ2-4, with 12 bases fitting TRBD2. Germline-derived CDR1 and CDR2 are SQVTM and ANQGSEA. The CDR3 consists of 14 residues. The V segment lost 5 bases and the J segment 6 bases; nucleotides outside the gene matches: 5. CDR3 protein: CSVTLAGGGNIQYF. CDR3 bases: TGCAGCGTTACACTAGCGGGGGGAGGAAACATTCAGTACTTC.

The chain has TRBV7-8 and TRBJ1-6; possibly TRBD1 for D (5 bases). The CDR3 sequence is 15 residues long. Trimming took off 4 bases at V and 9 bases at J, with 16 bases between the two ends. CDR1 is SGHVS, CDR2 FQNEAQ, per germline. DNA for the CDR3: TGTGCCAGCAGCTCAGACGGGGGTTGGGGTTCACCCCTCCACTTT. This encodes CASSSDGGWGSPLHF. The whole variable domain, remainder taken from reference TRBV7-8 and TRBJ1-6, is GAGVSQSPRYKVAKRGQDVALRCDPISGHVSLFWYQQALGQGPEFLTYFQNEAQLDKSGLPSDRFFAERPEGSVSTLKIQRTQQEDSAVYLCASSSDGGWGSPLHFGNGTRLTVT.

The rearrangement joins TRBV7-8 to TRBJ2-2; D is unclear. Trimming removed 5 bases from V and 0 bases from J, with 13 bases in between. The CDR3 has 16 residues. Germline V gene data show CDR1 as SGHVS and CDR2 as FQNEAQ. CDR3 in DNA: TGTGCCAGCAGCCAAATACAGCTCCCGAACACCGGGGAGCTGTTTTTT. Translation: CASSQIQLPNTGELFF.

In its sample, this clone was seen a few times. The rearrangement links TRBV10-3 to TRBJ2-1; the D gene could be TRBD1 or TRBD2 (6 bases each). Between the trimmed V and J ends, which lost 4 bases and 4 bases, there was a span of 14 bases. The CDR3 contains 15 residues. The germline gives CDR1 ENHRY, CDR2 SYGVKD. Here the CDR3 DNA reads TGTGCCATCAGTGTACAGGGAGGACAGTACAATGAGCAGTTCTTC. Translating gives CAISVQGGQYNEQFF.

J is TRBJ2-5 and V is TRBV30, with 8 bases matching TRBD1. This CDR3 spans 13 amino acids. V was pared by 8 bases and J by 4 bases, with 9 bases of the junction left unmatched. The germline gives CDR1 GTSNPN, CDR2 SVGIG (reference sequence). The CDR3 DNA sequence: TGTGCCCGCCTGGGACAGGCGGGAGAGACCCAGTACTTC. Translated, it gives CARLGQAGETQYF.

This clone has just a few counts. V and J are TRBV6-1 and TRBJ2-1; possibly TRBD2 for D (5 bases). The CDR3 is 15 amino acids. The V end lost 0 bases, the J end lost 8 bases, and 14 bases lay between the germline ends. The germline gives CDR1 MNHNS, CDR2 SASEGT. In DNA, the CDR3 is TGTGCCAGCAGTGAAGCATCCTCGGGGAGCGATGAGCAGTTCTTC. It specifies CASSEASSGSDEQFF.

The rearrangement links TRBV6-5 to TRBJ2-2; D possibly corresponds to TRBD2 (6 bases). This CDR3 is 14 amino acids long. Trimming shortened V by 7 bases and J by 6 bases, and 15 bases separated the two germline ends. From germline, CDR1 is MNHEY and CDR2 SVGAGI. CDR3 in amino acids: CASKAPGEAGELFF. The CDR3 DNA is TGTGCCAGCAAGGCCCCGGGGGAAGCCGGGGAGCTGTTTTTT.

This clone was picked up one time. This chain links TRBV7-2 with TRBJ1-1; no clear D. Germline V gives CDR1 SGHTA, CDR2 FQGNSA. The germline V and J ends were trimmed by 1 base and 4 bases, with 10 bases remaining between them. CDR3 length: 14 amino acids. The CDR3 is CASSLGGRVTEAFF. For the CDR3, the DNA is TGTGCCAGCAGCTTAGGAGGCAGAGTCACTGAAGCTTTCTTT.

Many counts were recorded for this clone. The chain links TRBV14 to TRBJ1-1; weak D call: TRBD1 (5 bases). Per germline, CDR1 SGHDN and CDR2 FVKESK. The germline V and J ends were trimmed by 4 bases and 0 bases, with 15 bases remaining between them. The CDR3 loop spans 16 amino acids. This CDR3 is CASSPRRGSLNTEAFF. Here the CDR3 DNA reads TGTGCCAGCAGCCCCCGTAGGGGAAGCTTGAACACTGAAGCTTTCTTT. Filled out from reference TRBV14 and TRBJ1-1, the complete variable domain reads EAGVTQFPSHSVIEKGQTVTLRCDPISGHDNLYWYRRVMGKEIKFLLHFVKESKQDESGMPNNRFLAERTGGTYSTLKVQPAELEDSGVYFCASSPRRGSLNTEAFFGQGTRLTVV.

The rearrangement joins TRBV4-3 to TRBJ2-3; TRBD2 agrees at 10 bases. This CDR3 is 18 amino acids long. Trimming at V came to 5 bases and at J to 2 bases, leaving 13 bases not matched to a gene. Germline V CDR1 and CDR2: LGHNA, YSLEER. CDR3 region: CASSDGWISGGPTDTQYF. The CDR3 bases are TGCGCCAGCAGCGATGGATGGATTAGCGGGGGGCCCACAGATACGCAGTATTTT.

The gene calls are TRBV18 and TRBJ2-1; D ambiguous. The CDR3 length is 12 residues. Germline values: CDR1 KGHSH, CDR2 LQKENI. V lost 3 bases to trimming and J lost 5 bases, with 5 bases between them. Written as DNA, the CDR3 is TGTGCCAGCTCACCGACCCACAATGAGCAGTTCTTC. Translated, it gives CASSPTHNEQFF.

This clone was detected only a few times. This rearrangement joins TRBV11-2 to TRBJ2-5; D gene unclear. V lost 1 base, J lost 3 bases, and 6 bases lay in between. Germline V CDR1 and CDR2: SGHAT, FQNNGV. This CDR3 is built from 13 residues. The CDR3 loop is CASSLGAKETQYF. CDR3 nucleotides: TGTGCCAGCAGCTTAGGGGCGAAAGAGACCCAGTACTTC.

The chain joins TRBV19 to TRBJ1-4; D is uncertain. CDR3 length: 13 amino acids. In germline, CDR1 is LNHDA, CDR2 SQIVND (reference sequence). CDR3 in amino acids: CASQQGRGEKLFF. The DNA of the CDR3 is TGTGCTAGCCAACAAGGGAGAGGTGAAAAACTGTTTTTT.

The chain uses TRBV5-6 and TRBJ2-7; D is unclear. This CDR3 has 14 amino acids. Germline CDR1 SGHDT, CDR2 YYEEEE. Trimming left V 0 bases short and J 1 base short, with 8 bases between. The chain's CDR3 is CASSLASPSYEQYF. CDR3 coding DNA: TGTGCCAGCAGCTTGGCAAGCCCATCCTACGAGCAGTACTTC.

This chain joins TRBV7-6 and TRBJ2-5; D is undetermined. Germline values: CDR1 SGHVS, CDR2 FNYEAQ. The CDR3 extends over 14 amino acids. Trimming cost V 5 bases and J 4 bases, with 14 bases left between them. The chain's CDR3 is CASSPSNVGETQYF. Here the CDR3 DNA reads TGTGCCAGCAGCCCATCGAATGTCGGAGAGACCCAGTACTTC.

The chain combines TRBV6-6 with TRBJ2-7, with TRBD1 matching over 8 bases. The CDR3 length is 15 residues. J lost 2 bases, V lost 6 bases, and 9 bases had no gene match. Germline assignment: CDR1 MNHNY and CDR2 SVGAGI (reference sequence). This chain's CDR3 is CASSPPPDRAYEQYF. As DNA, the CDR3 is TGTGCCAGCAGCCCGCCCCCGGACAGGGCCTACGAGCAGTACTTC.